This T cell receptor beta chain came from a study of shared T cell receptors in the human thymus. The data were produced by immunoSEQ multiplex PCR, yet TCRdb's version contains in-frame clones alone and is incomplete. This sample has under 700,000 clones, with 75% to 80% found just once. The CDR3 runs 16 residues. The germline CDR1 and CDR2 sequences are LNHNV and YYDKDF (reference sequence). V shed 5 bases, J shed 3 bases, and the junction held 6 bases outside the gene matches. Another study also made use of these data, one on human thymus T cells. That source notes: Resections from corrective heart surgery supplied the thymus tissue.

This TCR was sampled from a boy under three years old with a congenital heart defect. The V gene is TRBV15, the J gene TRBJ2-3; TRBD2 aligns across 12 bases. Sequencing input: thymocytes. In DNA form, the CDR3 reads TGTGCCACCAGCGGGCCGACTAGCGGGAGAACAGATACGCAGTATTTT. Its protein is CATSGPTSGRTDTQYF.